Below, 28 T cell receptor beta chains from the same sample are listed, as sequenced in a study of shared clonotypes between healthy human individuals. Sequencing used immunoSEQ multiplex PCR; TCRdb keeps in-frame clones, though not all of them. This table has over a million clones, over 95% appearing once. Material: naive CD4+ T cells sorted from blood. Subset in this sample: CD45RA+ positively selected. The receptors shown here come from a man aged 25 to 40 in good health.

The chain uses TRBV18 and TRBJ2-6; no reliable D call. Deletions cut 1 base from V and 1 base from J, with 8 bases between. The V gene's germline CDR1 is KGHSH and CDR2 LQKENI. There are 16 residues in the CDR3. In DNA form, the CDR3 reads TGTGCCAGCTCACCACGGCTAGAGTCTGGGGCCAACGTCCTGACTTTC. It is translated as CASSPRLESGANVLTF.

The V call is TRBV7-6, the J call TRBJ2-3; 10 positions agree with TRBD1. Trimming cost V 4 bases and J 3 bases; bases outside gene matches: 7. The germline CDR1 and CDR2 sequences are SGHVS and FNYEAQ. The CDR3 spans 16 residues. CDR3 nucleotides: TGTGCCAGCAGCTCGACAGGGGGCGCGGGGACAGATACGCAGTATTTT. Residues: CASSSTGGAGTDTQYF.

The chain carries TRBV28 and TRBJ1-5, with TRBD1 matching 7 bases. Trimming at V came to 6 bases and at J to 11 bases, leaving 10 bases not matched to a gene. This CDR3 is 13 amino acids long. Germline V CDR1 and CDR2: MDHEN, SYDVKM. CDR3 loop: CASRGQGGLAQHF. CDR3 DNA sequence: TGTGCCAGCAGGGGGCAGGGGGGTTTAGCCCAGCATTTT. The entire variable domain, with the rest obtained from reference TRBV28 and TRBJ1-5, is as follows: DVKVTQSSRYLVKRTGEKVFLECVQDMDHENMFWYRQDPGLGLRLIYFSYDVKMKEKGDIPEGYSVSREKKERFSLILESASTNQTSMYLCASRGQGGLAQHFGDGTRLSIL.

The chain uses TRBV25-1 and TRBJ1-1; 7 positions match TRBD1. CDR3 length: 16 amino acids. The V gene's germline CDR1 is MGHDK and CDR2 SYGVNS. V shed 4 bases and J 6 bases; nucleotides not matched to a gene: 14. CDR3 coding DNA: TGTGCCAGCAGTGCCCGACAGGGCGTTCTGATCTCTGAAGCTTTCTTT. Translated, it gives CASSARQGVLISEAFF.

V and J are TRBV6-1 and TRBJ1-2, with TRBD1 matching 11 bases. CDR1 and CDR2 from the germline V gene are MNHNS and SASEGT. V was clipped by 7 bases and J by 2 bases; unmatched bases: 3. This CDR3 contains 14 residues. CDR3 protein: CASTRDRGNYGYTF. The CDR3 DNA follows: TGTGCCAGCACAAGGGACAGGGGGAACTATGGCTACACCTTC.

The CDR3: CASGTIETQYF. CDR3 bases: TGTGCCAGCGGGACTATAGAGACCCAGTACTTC. This rearrangement joins TRBV5-6 to TRBJ2-5; 7 bases agree with TRBD2. Germline V gene data show CDR1 as SGHDT and CDR2 as YYEEEE. The V segment lost 7 bases and the J segment 4 bases; nucleotides outside the gene matches: 1. The CDR3 is made up of 11 amino acids. Supplemented by reference TRBV5-6 and TRBJ2-5, the full variable domain reads DAGVTQSPTHLIKTRGQQVTLRCSPKSGHDTVSWYQQALGQGPQFIFQYYEEEERQRGNFPDRFSGHQFPNYSSELNVNALLLGDSALYLCASGTIETQYFGPGTRLLVL.

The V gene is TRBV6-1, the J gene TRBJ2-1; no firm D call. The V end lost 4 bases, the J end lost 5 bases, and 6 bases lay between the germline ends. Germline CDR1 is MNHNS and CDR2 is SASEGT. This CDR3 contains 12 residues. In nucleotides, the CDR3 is TGTGCCAGCAGTGTACTTAACAATGAGCAGTTCTTC. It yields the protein CASSVLNNEQFF.

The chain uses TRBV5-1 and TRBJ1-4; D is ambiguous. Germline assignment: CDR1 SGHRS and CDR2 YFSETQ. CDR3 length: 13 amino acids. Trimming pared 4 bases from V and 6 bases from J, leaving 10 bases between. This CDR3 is CASSRSGDEKLFF. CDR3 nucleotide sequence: TGCGCCAGCAGCCGGAGCGGGGATGAAAAACTGTTTTTT.

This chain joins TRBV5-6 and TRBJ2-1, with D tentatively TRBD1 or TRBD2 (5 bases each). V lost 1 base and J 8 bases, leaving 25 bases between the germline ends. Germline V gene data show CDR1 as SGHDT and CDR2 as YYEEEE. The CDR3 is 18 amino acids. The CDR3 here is CASSLFQSLEVGVDEQFF. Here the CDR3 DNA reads TGTGCCAGCAGCTTGTTTCAATCACTCGAGGTGGGGGTAGATGAGCAGTTCTTC.

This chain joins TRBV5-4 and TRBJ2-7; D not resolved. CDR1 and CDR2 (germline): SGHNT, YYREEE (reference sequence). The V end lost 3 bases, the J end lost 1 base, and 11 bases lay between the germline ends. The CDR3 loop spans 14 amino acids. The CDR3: CASSYEAASYEQYF. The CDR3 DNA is TGTGCCAGCAGCTATGAAGCAGCATCCTACGAGCAGTACTTC.

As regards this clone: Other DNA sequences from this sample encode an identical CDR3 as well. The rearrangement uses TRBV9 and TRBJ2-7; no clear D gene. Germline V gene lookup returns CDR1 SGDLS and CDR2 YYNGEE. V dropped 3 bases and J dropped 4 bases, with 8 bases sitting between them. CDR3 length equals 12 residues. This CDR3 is CASSGLSYEQYF. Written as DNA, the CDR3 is TGTGCCAGCAGCGGACTTTCTTACGAGCAGTACTTC. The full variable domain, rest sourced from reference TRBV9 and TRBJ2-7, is DSGVTQTPKHLITATGQRVTLRCSPRSGDLSVYWYQQSLDQGLQFLIQYYNGEERAKGNILERFSAQQFPDLHSELNLSSLELGDSALYFCASSGLSYEQYFGPGTRLTVT.

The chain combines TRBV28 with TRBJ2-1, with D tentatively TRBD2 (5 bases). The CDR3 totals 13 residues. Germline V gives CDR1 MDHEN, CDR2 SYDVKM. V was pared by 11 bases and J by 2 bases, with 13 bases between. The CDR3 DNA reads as TGTGCCGGCCGAGGGCGTGCCTACAATGAGCAGTTCTTC. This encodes CAGRGRAYNEQFF.

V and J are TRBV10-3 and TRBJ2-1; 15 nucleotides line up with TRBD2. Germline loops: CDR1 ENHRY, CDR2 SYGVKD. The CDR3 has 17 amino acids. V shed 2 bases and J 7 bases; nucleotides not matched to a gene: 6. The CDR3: CAISEPEGTSGGNEQFF. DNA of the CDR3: TGTGCCATCAGTGAGCCCGAGGGGACTAGCGGGGGGAATGAGCAGTTCTTC.

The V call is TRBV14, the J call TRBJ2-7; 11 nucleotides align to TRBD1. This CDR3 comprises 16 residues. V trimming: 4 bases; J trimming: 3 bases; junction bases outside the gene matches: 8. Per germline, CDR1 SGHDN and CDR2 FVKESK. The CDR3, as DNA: TGTGCCAGCAGCCCACGATCCGGGACAGGGGGCTACGAGCAGTACTTC. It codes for CASSPRSGTGGYEQYF.

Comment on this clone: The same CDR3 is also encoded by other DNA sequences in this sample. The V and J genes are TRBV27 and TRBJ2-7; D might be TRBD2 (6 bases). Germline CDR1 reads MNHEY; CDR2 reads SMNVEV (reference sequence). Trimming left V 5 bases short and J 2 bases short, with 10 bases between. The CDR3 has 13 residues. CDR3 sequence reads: CASSPRRAYEQYF. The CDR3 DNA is TGTGCCAGCAGTCCCCGGAGGGCCTACGAGCAGTACTTC.

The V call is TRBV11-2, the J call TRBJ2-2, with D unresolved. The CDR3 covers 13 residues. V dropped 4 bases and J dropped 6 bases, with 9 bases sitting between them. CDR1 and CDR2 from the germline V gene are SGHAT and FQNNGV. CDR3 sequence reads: CASSYSIAGELFF. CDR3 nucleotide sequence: TGTGCCAGCAGCTATAGCATTGCCGGGGAGCTGTTTTTT. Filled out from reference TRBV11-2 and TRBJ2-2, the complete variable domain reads EAGVAQSPRYKIIEKRQSVAFWCNPISGHATLYWYQQILGQGPKLLIQFQNNGVVDDSQLPKDRFSAERLKGVDSTLKIQPAKLEDSAVYLCASSYSIAGELFFGEGSRLTVL.

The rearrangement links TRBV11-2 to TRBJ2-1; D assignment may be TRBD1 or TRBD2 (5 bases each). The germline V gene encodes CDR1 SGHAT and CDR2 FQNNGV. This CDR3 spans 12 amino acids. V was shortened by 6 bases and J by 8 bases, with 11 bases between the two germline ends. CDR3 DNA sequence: TGTGCCAGCAGTGAGGGGCTCGATGAGCAGTTCTTC. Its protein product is CASSEGLDEQFF.

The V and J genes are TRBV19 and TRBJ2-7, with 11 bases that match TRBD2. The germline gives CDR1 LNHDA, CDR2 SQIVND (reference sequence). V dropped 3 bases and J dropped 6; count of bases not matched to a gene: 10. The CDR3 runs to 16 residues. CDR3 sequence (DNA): TGTGCCAGTAGTATGTTGCGGACTAGCGGGTCACCCGAGCAGTACTTC. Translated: CASSMLRTSGSPEQYF.

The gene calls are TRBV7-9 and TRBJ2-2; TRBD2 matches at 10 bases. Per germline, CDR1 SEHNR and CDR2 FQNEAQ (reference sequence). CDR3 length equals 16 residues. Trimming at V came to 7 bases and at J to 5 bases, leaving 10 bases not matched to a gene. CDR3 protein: CASKTRPSGRTGELFF. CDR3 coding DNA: TGTGCCAGCAAGACCCGGCCTAGCGGGAGAACCGGGGAGCTGTTTTTT.

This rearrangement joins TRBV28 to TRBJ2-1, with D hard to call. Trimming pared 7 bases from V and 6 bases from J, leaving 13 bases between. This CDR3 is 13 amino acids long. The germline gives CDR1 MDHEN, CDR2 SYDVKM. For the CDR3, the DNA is TGTGCCAGCACCCAGACTCCTTTCAATGAGCAGTTCTTC. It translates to CASTQTPFNEQFF. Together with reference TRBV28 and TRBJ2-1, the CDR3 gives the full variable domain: DVKVTQSSRYLVKRTGEKVFLECVQDMDHENMFWYRQDPGLGLRLIYFSYDVKMKEKGDIPEGYSVSREKKERFSLILESASTNQTSMYLCASTQTPFNEQFFGPGTRLTVL.

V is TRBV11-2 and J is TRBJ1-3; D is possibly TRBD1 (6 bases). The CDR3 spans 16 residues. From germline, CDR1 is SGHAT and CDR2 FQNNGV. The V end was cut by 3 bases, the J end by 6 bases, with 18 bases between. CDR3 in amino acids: CASSFQTRRGVNTIYF. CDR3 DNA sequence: TGTGCCAGCAGCTTCCAGACGCGTAGGGGGGTAAACACCATATATTTT.

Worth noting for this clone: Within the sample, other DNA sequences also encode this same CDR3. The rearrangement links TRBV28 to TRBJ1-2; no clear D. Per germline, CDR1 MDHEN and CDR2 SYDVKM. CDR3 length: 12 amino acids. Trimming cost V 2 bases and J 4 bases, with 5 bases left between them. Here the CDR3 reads CASSLRSYGYTF. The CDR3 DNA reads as TGTGCCAGCAGTTTACGCTCCTATGGCTACACCTTC.

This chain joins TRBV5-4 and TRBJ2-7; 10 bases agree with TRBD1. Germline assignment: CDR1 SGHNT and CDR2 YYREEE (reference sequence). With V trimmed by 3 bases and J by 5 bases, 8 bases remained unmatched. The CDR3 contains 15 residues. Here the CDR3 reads CASSSRDRGPHEQYF. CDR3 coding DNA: TGTGCCAGCAGCTCCCGGGACAGGGGTCCCCACGAGCAGTACTTC.

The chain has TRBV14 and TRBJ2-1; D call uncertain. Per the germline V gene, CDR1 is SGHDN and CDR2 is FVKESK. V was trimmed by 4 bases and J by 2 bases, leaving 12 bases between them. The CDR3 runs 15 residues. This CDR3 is CASSLLGLTYNEQFF. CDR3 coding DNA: TGTGCCAGCAGCCTGCTAGGCCTTACCTACAATGAGCAGTTCTTC.

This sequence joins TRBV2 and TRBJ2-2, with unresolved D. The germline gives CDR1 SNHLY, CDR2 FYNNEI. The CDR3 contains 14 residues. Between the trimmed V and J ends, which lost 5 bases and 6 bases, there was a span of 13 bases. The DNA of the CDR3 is TGTGCCAGCAGTACCGGCGTTGCGGCCGGGGAGCTGTTTTTT. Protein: CASSTGVAAGELFF. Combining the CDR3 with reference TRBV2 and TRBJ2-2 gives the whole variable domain EPEVTQTPSHQVTQMGQEVILRCVPISNHLYFYWYRQILGQKVEFLVSFYNNEISEKSEIFDDQFSVERPDGSNFTLKIRSTKLEDSAMYFCASSTGVAAGELFFGEGSRLTVL.

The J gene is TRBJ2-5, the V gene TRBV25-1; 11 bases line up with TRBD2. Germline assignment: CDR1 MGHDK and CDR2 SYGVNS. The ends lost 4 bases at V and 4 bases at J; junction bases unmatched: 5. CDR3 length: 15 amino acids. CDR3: CASSGLAGRRETQYF. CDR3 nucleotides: TGTGCCAGCAGTGGACTAGCGGGAAGGAGAGAGACCCAGTACTTC.

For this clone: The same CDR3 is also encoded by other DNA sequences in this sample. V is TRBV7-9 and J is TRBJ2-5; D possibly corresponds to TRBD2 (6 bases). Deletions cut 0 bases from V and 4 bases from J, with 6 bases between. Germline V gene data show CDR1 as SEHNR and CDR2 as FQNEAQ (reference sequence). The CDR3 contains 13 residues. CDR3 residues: CASSLARGETQYF. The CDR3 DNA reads TGTGCCAGCAGCTTAGCGCGGGGAGAGACCCAGTACTTC.

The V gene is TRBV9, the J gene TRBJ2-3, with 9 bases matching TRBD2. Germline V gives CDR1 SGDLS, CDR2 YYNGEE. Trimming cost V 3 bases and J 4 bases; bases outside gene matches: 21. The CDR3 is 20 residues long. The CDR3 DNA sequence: TGTGCCAGCAGCGGTGAGGGCGCGGGAGGGCCCGTCCCGGTGGCAGATACGCAGTATTTT. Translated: CASSGEGAGGPVPVADTQYF.